This T cell receptor beta chain stems from a study of T-cell reconstitution after alpha-beta-depleted transplantation in children. The CDR3 length is 18 residues. Molecular barcoding with unique molecular identifiers was used for the TCRbeta library. Each CDR3 protein is one row after TCRdb ran MiXCR on the PCR reads. This table holds 200,000 to 250,000 distinct CDR3 sequences, approximately 9.9% found once. This clonotype was picked up a small number of times. The junction differs from germline at one of its ends, possibly a read error. The sequence derives from a human donor who donated a stem cell graft to a child with SCID. This sequence joins TRBV12-3 or TRBV12-4 and TRBJ2-3, with 12 bases that match TRBD2. The specimen comprised PBMCs from the stem cell graft donor, sampled from the stem cell graft. The CDR3 reads CTSSYDSGLAGTTDTQYF. The CDR3 DNA reads as TGTACCAGCAGCTACGACTCTGGACTAGCGGGGACCACAGATACGCAGTATTTT.